These 27 T cell receptor beta chains came from one sample sequenced in a study of T-cell reconstitution after alpha-beta-depleted transplantation in children. Using unique molecular identifiers, the investigators prepared the TCRbeta library. Each CDR3 protein gets one entry after TCRdb re-called the PCR reads with MiXCR. The sample has 700,000 to 850,000 distinct CDR3 sequences; about 16% are singletons. This material consisted of PBMCs, mostly from graft donor cells, taken 360 days after TCRalphabeta/CD19-depleted stem cell transplant. These receptors were taken from a male patient under 18 who had a stem cell transplant for acute lymphoblastic leukemia, so the T cells may come from the graft donor.

V gene TRBV29-1 combines with J gene TRBJ1-2; D perhaps matches TRBD1 (5 bases). V lost 2 bases and J lost 8, with 12 bases in between. CDR3 length: 12 residues. Germline CDR1 is SQVTM and CDR2 is ANQGSEA. The CDR3 sequence: CSVEPGPEGYTF. CDR3 in DNA: TGCAGCGTTGAACCAGGGCCGGAAGGCTACACCTTC. Drawing the rest from reference TRBV29-1 and TRBJ1-2, the complete variable domain is SAVISQKPSRDICQRGTSLTIQCQVDSQVTMMFWYRQQPGQSLTLIATANQGSEATYESGFVIDKFPISRPNLTFSTLTVSNMSPEDSSIYLCSVEPGPEGYTFGSGTRLTVV.

V is TRBV20-1 and J is TRBJ2-7; 9 bases are shared with TRBD1. Germline-derived CDR1 and CDR2 are DFQATT and SNEGSKA (reference sequence). Trimming cost V 4 bases and J 4 bases; bases outside gene matches: 5. The CDR3 has 13 amino acids. The CDR3 DNA reads as TGCAGTGCTACCGGGACAGGGCTGTACGAGCAGTACTTC. Residues: CSATGTGLYEQYF.

This clonotype has a count of ten or more. This chain connects TRBV5-1 to TRBJ2-2; D is uncertain. CDR1 is SGHRS and CDR2 is YFSETQ in the germline V gene. V was trimmed by 6 bases and J by 7 bases, leaving 16 bases between them. This CDR3 spans 14 amino acids. The CDR3 DNA follows: TGCGCCAGCACCCCGTTTCTCGCCGGCGGGGAGCTGTTTTTT. This codes for CASTPFLAGGELFF.

This clonotype showed up many times. V is TRBV24-1 and J is TRBJ2-1; D possibly matches TRBD1 or TRBD2 (5 bases each). Per the germline V gene, CDR1 is KGHDR and CDR2 is SFDVKD. The ends were cut back, 7 bases at V and 12 bases at J, with 18 bases in the middle. CDR3 length: 13 residues. CDR3 in DNA: TGTGCCACCAGCGACCTGGGGGTCCATGGGCAGTTCTTC. It translates to CATSDLGVHGQFF.

In its sample, this clonotype was seen a few times. The J gene is TRBJ2-5, the V gene TRBV4-1; D assignment may be TRBD1 or TRBD2 (5 bases each). This CDR3 spans 19 amino acids. V was shortened by 4 bases and J by 0 bases, with 24 bases between the two germline ends. Germline CDR1 reads MGHRA; CDR2 reads YSYEKL. CDR3 region: CASSPLPGFGVDYQETQYF. The CDR3 DNA follows: TGCGCCAGCAGCCCGTTGCCAGGGTTTGGGGTGGACTACCAAGAGACCCAGTACTTC.

The V gene is TRBV4-1, the J gene TRBJ2-1; tentatively, D is TRBD1 (5 bases). V was clipped by 1 base and J by 7 bases, with 26 bases between them. The germline V gene encodes CDR1 MGHRA and CDR2 YSYEKL. CDR3 length: 19 residues. The CDR3 region has the DNA TGCGCCAGCAGCCAAGGACAGTTAATGAGTTTACGACTGATTAATGAGCAGTTCTTC. Residues: CASSQGQLMSLRLINEQFF.

The J gene is TRBJ1-1, the V gene TRBV7-9, with D unresolved. V was shortened by 5 bases and J by 0 bases, with 16 bases between the two germline ends. The CDR3 runs to 16 residues. Germline lookup yields CDR1 SEHNR and CDR2 FQNEAQ (reference sequence). CDR3 loop: CASSRYPGSMNTEAFF. The CDR3 DNA reads as TGTGCCAGCAGCCGGTATCCAGGTTCCATGAACACTGAAGCTTTCTTT.

This clonotype was counted many times. The gene calls are TRBV9 and TRBJ2-5; D is ambiguous. Germline lookup yields CDR1 SGDLS and CDR2 YYNGEE. The CDR3 contains 12 residues. V lost 0 bases and J lost 5, with 5 bases in between. The CDR3 DNA sequence: TGTGCCAGCAGCGTAGATCGGGAGACCCAGTACTTC. Its translation: CASSVDRETQYF.

This clonotype appeared a few times. The chain combines TRBV2 with TRBJ2-7; 9 positions match TRBD1. V shed 2 bases and J 6 bases; nucleotides not matched to a gene: 14. CDR1 SNHLY and CDR2 FYNNEI come from the germline V gene. The CDR3 contains 17 residues. In DNA form, the CDR3 reads TGTGCCAGCAGTGAATTGTTGCTGGGACAGGGACATACCGAGCAGTACTTC. The encoded protein is CASSELLLGQGHTEQYF.

This clonotype occurred a few times. The gene calls are TRBV5-1 and TRBJ2-2; D remains ambiguous. Germline lookup yields CDR1 SGHRS and CDR2 YFSETQ. This CDR3 contains 16 residues. Trimming shortened V by 3 bases and J by 0 bases, and 12 bases separated the two germline ends. The CDR3 here is CASSSASVPNTGELFF. In nucleotides, the CDR3 is TGCGCCAGCAGCTCCGCCAGCGTACCGAACACCGGGGAGCTGTTTTTT. Full variable domain (rest looked up from reference TRBV5-1 and TRBJ2-2): KAGVTQTPRYLIKTRGQQVTLSCSPISGHRSVSWYQQTPGQGLQFLFEYFSETQRNKGNFPGRFSGRQFSNSRSEMNVSTLELGDSALYLCASSSASVPNTGELFFGEGSRLTVL.

This clonotype turned up a few times. The rearrangement links TRBV29-1 to TRBJ2-1; weak D call: TRBD1 (5 bases). Per germline, CDR1 SQVTM and CDR2 ANQGSEA. The CDR3 length is 14 residues. V was trimmed by 4 bases and J by 0 bases, leaving 10 bases between them. The CDR3 coding sequence is TGCAGCGTTGGGAGCAGGGACTCCTACAATGAGCAGTTCTTC. Residues: CSVGSRDSYNEQFF.

This clonotype was detected a few times. The V gene is TRBV12-3 or TRBV12-4, the J gene TRBJ2-1; 8 nucleotides line up with TRBD2. The CDR3 length is 14 residues. The J segment lost 9 bases and the V segment lost 5 bases, leaving 9 bases of the junction unmatched. The CDR3 bases are TGTGCCAGCAGTCCCGGGACTAGGGGGGGTGAGCAGTTCTTC. This sequence encodes CASSPGTRGGEQFF.

This clonotype was picked up a small number of times. This chain's CDR3 is CGAGKGGDQPQHF. As DNA, the CDR3 is TGCGGCGCTGGCAAGGGTGGAGATCAGCCCCAGCATTTT. The chain carries TRBV29-1 and TRBJ1-5; D is unclear. CDR3 length: 13 residues. CDR1 and CDR2 from the germline V gene are SQVTM and ANQGSEA.

The chain recombines TRBV20-1 with TRBJ2-7, with 10 bases lining up with TRBD2. J gave up 1 base and V 6 bases, and 9 bases lay outside the gene matches. Germline loops: CDR1 DFQATT, CDR2 SNEGSKA (reference sequence). The CDR3 has 15 residues. DNA for the CDR3: TGCAGTGCCCCGGGCTGGACTAGCGGTTCCTACGAGCAGTACTTC. This gives the protein CSAPGWTSGSYEQYF.

This chain joins TRBV20-1 and TRBJ2-5, with D perhaps TRBD1 (5 bases). Germline CDR1 DFQATT, CDR2 SNEGSKA (reference sequence). Trimming took off 0 bases at V and 1 base at J, with 12 bases between the two ends. The CDR3 extends over 15 amino acids. CDR3 region: CSARDAAQVQETQYF. For the CDR3, the DNA is TGCAGTGCTAGAGATGCAGCACAGGTCCAAGAGACCCAGTACTTC.

This rearrangement joins TRBV14 to TRBJ1-2; tentatively, D is TRBD1 (6 bases). The CDR3 loop spans 15 amino acids. With 3 bases removed from V and 2 bases from J, the gap between germline ends came to 13 bases. The germline V gene encodes CDR1 SGHDN and CDR2 FVKESK. CDR3 protein: CASSQHRVLNYGYTF. CDR3 coding DNA: TGTGCCAGCAGCCAGCACAGGGTTCTCAACTATGGCTACACCTTC.

This clonotype was counted at least ten times. The CDR3 DNA sequence: TGTGCCAGCAGTTCGAGACTAGCGGGAGGGCGGGATGAGCAGTTCTTC. It is translated as CASSSRLAGGRDEQFF. The chain combines TRBV12-3 or TRBV12-4 with TRBJ2-1; 14 nucleotides match TRBD2. V was pared by 4 bases and J by 8 bases, with 7 bases of the junction left unmatched. There are 16 residues in the CDR3.

The CDR3 here is CSARDRGPIPHF. The CDR3 bases are TGCAGTGCTAGAGATCGAGGACCGATACCCCACTTT. The chain has TRBV20-1 and TRBJ1-6; D unresolved. V was clipped by 0 bases and J by 18 bases, with 15 bases between them. Germline V gene data show CDR1 as DFQATT and CDR2 as SNEGSKA (reference sequence). The CDR3 is made up of 12 amino acids.

V gene TRBV5-1 combines with J gene TRBJ1-2; D may be TRBD1 (5 bases). V was clipped by 4 bases and J by 1 base, with 14 bases between them. The CDR3 spans 15 residues. Germline V CDR1 and CDR2: SGHRS, YFSETQ. This CDR3 reads CASSRQGGDNYGYTF. The CDR3, as DNA: TGCGCCAGCAGCAGGCAGGGCGGGGATAACTATGGCTACACCTTC.

V usage is TRBV5-1 and J usage is TRBJ1-1; perhaps TRBD1 as D (5 bases). The germline V gene has CDR1 SGHRS and CDR2 YFSETQ. The CDR3 contains 15 residues. The V and J ends lost 3 bases and 8 bases respectively, with 20 bases between them. CDR3 residues: CASSSSPGQGIEAFF. DNA of the CDR3: TGCGCCAGCAGCTCATCCCCCGGGCAGGGCATCGAAGCTTTCTTT. The full variable domain, in which reference TRBV5-1 and TRBJ1-1 provide the parts outside the CDR3, is KAGVTQTPRYLIKTRGQQVTLSCSPISGHRSVSWYQQTPGQGLQFLFEYFSETQRNKGNFPGRFSGRQFSNSRSEMNVSTLELGDSALYLCASSSSPGQGIEAFFGQGTRLTVV.

This clonotype has just a few counts. The rearrangement joins TRBV29-1 to TRBJ2-2; 7 bases match TRBD2. This CDR3 spans 16 amino acids. The V gene end was trimmed by 2 bases and the J gene end by 2 bases; junction bases not matched to a gene: 8. Germline values: CDR1 SQVTM, CDR2 ANQGSEA. The CDR3 spells CSVEPGDYLNTGELFF. The CDR3 DNA reads as TGCAGCGTTGAACCCGGGGACTACCTAAACACCGGGGAGCTGTTTTTT.

To note about this clonotype: Compared with germline, one end of the junction differs, possibly owing to a read error. This chain links TRBV9 with TRBJ1-2; D not resolved. CDR1 is SGDLS and CDR2 is YYNGEE in the germline V gene. The CDR3 is made up of 10 amino acids. The CDR3 region is CASNLGSASF. DNA of the CDR3: TGTGCCAGCAACCTGGGATCCGCTTCCTTC.

The genes are TRBV7-8 and TRBJ2-7; D is unresolved. The CDR3 consists of 15 residues. CDR1 and CDR2 (germline): SGHVS, FQNEAQ. Trimming pared 1 base from V and 4 bases from J, leaving 14 bases between. This CDR3 reads CASSLGGMGAYEQYF. CDR3 DNA: TGTGCCAGCAGCTTAGGGGGTATGGGTGCTTACGAGCAGTACTTC.

This clonotype was seen more than once but under ten times. The V gene is TRBV5-1, the J gene TRBJ2-1, with D unclear. The germline gives CDR1 SGHRS, CDR2 YFSETQ. V lost 4 bases and J 4 bases, leaving 9 bases between the germline ends. The CDR3 is 13 amino acids. The CDR3 region is CASSATRYNEQFF. CDR3 DNA: TGCGCCAGCAGCGCCACCCGTTACAATGAGCAGTTCTTC.

This clonotype appeared a few times. The CDR3, as DNA: TGTGCCAGCAGCTTAGTGACAGCTGCCGGGGAGCTGTTTTTT. Translation gives CASSLVTAAGELFF. The rearrangement joins TRBV7-9 to TRBJ2-2; possibly TRBD1 for D (5 bases). Looked up from germline, CDR1 is SEHNR and CDR2 is FQNEAQ (reference sequence). CDR3 length: 14 amino acids. Trimming left V 1 base short and J 6 bases short, with 9 bases between. Variable domain in full (rest from reference TRBV7-9 and TRBJ2-2): DTGVSQNPRHKITKRGQNVTFRCDPISEHNRLYWYRQTLGQGPEFLTYFQNEAQLEKSRLLSDRFSAERPKGSFSTLEIQRTEQGDSAMYLCASSLVTAAGELFFGEGSRLTVL.

This clonotype showed up just a few times. The chain has TRBV2 and TRBJ2-1; 9 nucleotides agree with TRBD1. CDR3 length: 14 residues. The V segment lost 7 bases and the J segment 7 bases; nucleotides outside the gene matches: 8. The germline V gene has CDR1 SNHLY and CDR2 FYNNEI. CDR3 residues: CASMADRGRNEQFF. CDR3 DNA sequence: TGTGCCAGCATGGCGGACAGGGGAAGGAATGAGCAGTTCTTC.

CDR3 sequence (DNA): TGTGCCAGTAGTACAACCCACTCATCCCTCTATGGCTACACCTTC. Amino acids: CASSTTHSSLYGYTF. The rearrangement uses TRBV19 and TRBJ1-2; D is undetermined. V lost 4 bases and J 4 bases, leaving 16 bases between the germline ends. The germline gives CDR1 LNHDA, CDR2 SQIVND (reference sequence). This CDR3 is built from 15 residues.